This entry concerns a single TCR beta chain. This record comes from a study of blood T cell repertoires in COVID-19. Study details: Sites across the United States, Italy and Spain contributed samples from acute and convalescent COVID-19.

Some clones are missing from TCRdb's copy, which holds only in-frame ones; the method was immunoSEQ multiplex PCR. The data hold tens of thousands of clones, with about nine tenths observed a single time. The source material was peripheral blood. This clonotype was obtained from a man aged 65 to 85 with acute or convalescent COVID-19.

CDR3: CASSPLHGGNTEAFF. The CDR3 DNA follows: TGTGCCAGCAGCCCTCTTCACGGGGGGAACACTGAAGCTTTCTTT. The chain combines TRBV9 with TRBJ1-1; D may be TRBD1 (5 bases). The CDR3 has 15 amino acids. Germline V lookup: CDR1 SGDLS, CDR2 YYNGEE. Trimming left V 4 bases short and J 1 base short, with 14 bases between.